The 12 T cell receptor beta chains presented below share a single source sample, sequenced in a study of T cell changes during pregnancy in multiple sclerosis. TCRdb keeps only in-frame clones here, not all; method: immunoSEQ multiplex PCR. Seen here are around 97,000 clones, roughly nine tenths observed once, and the top ten hold under 0.85%. The sample here was peripheral blood, taken in the second trimester of pregnancy. The receptors stem from a female donor in good health, enrolled as a control in a pregnancy study.

The chain employs TRBV7-8 and TRBJ1-1; D unclear. The CDR3 has 15 amino acids. Trimming cost V 1 base and J 2 bases, with 11 bases left between them. Germline V gene lookup returns CDR1 SGHVS and CDR2 FQNEAQ. The CDR3 region is CASSLDDWRNTEAFF. CDR3 coding DNA: TGTGCCAGCAGCTTAGACGATTGGAGAAACACTGAAGCTTTCTTT.

The CDR3 loop reads CASSLAGTIIYEQYF. In DNA form, the CDR3 reads TGTGCCAGCAGCTTAGCCGGGACTATCATCTACGAGCAGTACTTC. The gene calls are TRBV7-9 and TRBJ2-7, with 7 nucleotides matching TRBD2. The CDR3 contains 15 residues. CDR1 and CDR2 (germline): SEHNR, FQNEAQ (reference sequence). The ends lost 0 bases at V and 3 bases at J; junction bases unmatched: 5.

The chain combines TRBV7-6 with TRBJ1-1, with TRBD1 as a possible D gene (5 bases). Germline V lookup: CDR1 SGHVS, CDR2 FNYEAQ. V was cut by 5 bases and J by 6 bases, with 13 bases left in between. The length of the CDR3 is 13 residues. The CDR3 DNA follows: TGTGCCAGCAGCCCCCGCGGGGACGCTGAAGCTTTCTTT. It specifies CASSPRGDAEAFF.

The chain couples TRBV7-2 to TRBJ2-5, with TRBD2 as a possible D gene (5 bases). Looked up from germline, CDR1 is SGHTA and CDR2 is FQGNSA. This CDR3 spans 14 amino acids. Deletions cut 1 base from V and 5 bases from J, with 11 bases between. As DNA, the CDR3 is TGTGCCAGCAGCTTAGTAGGTAGCGTGGAGACCCAGTACTTC. It yields the protein CASSLVGSVETQYF. The whole variable domain, filled in from reference TRBV7-2 and TRBJ2-5, reads GAGVSQSPSNKVTEKGKDVELRCDPISGHTALYWYRQSLGQGLEFLIYFQGNSAPDKSGLPSDRFSAERTGGSVSTLTIQRTQQEDSAVYLCASSLVGSVETQYFGPGTRLLVL.

This chain connects TRBV27 to TRBJ1-6; D uncertain. V lost 7 bases and J lost 0, with 22 bases in between. The CDR3 has 19 amino acids. Germline values: CDR1 MNHEY, CDR2 SMNVEV (reference sequence). CDR3 nucleotide sequence: TGTGCCAGCACCCCATCCCGAGGTTTGCTGAGCTCCTATAATTCACCCCTCCACTTT. Protein product: CASTPSRGLLSSYNSPLHF.

CDR3 loop: CASNDRTPFWAFF. DNA for the CDR3: TGTGCCAGTAATGACAGGACACCCTTCTGGGCTTTCTTT. The chain carries TRBV19 and TRBJ1-1, with a possible D match to TRBD1 (6 bases). CDR1 and CDR2 from the germline V gene are LNHDA and SQIVND (reference sequence). The V end was cut by 7 bases, the J end by 11 bases, with 20 bases between. The CDR3 totals 13 residues.

The chain uses TRBV5-1 and TRBJ1-1, with D possibly TRBD1 on 5 matching bases. Trimming cost V 0 bases and J 1 base, with 10 bases left between them. CDR1 is SGHRS and CDR2 is YFSETQ in the germline V gene. The CDR3 is made up of 15 amino acids. The DNA of the CDR3 is TGCGCCAGCAGCTTGGTTGCAGGGCCGAACACTGAAGCTTTCTTT. Amino acids: CASSLVAGPNTEAFF.

This chain links TRBV27 with TRBJ2-1; tentative D call: TRBD2 (6 bases). V dropped 6 bases and J dropped 2 bases, with 14 bases sitting between them. CDR1 and CDR2 from the germline V gene are MNHEY and SMNVEV (reference sequence). The CDR3 covers 15 residues. The DNA for the CDR3 is TGTGCCAGCAGGGCTAGCGACGTACCCTACAATGAGCAGTTCTTC. Translated, it gives CASRASDVPYNEQFF.

The rearrangement joins TRBV19 to TRBJ1-2, with 9 bases matching TRBD1. V lost 10 bases, J lost 4 bases, and 16 bases stayed unmatched. CDR3 length equals 16 residues. CDR1 and CDR2 from the germline V gene are LNHDA and SQIVND (reference sequence). CDR3 in amino acids: CATSPGTGSSSYGYTF. CDR3 sequence (DNA): TGTGCCACCTCTCCCGGGACAGGGTCAAGTAGCTATGGCTACACCTTC.

V is TRBV28 and J is TRBJ2-5; D unclear. V gave up 1 base and J gave up 9 bases, with 9 bases separating them. This CDR3 region has 12 residues. CDR1 MDHEN and CDR2 SYDVKM come from the germline V gene. The CDR3 DNA reads TGTGCCAGCAGTTTATCTTCTCGCGCCCAGTACTTC. Amino acids: CASSLSSRAQYF.

The chain links TRBV7-9 to TRBJ2-7; 11 bases line up with TRBD1. Germline CDR1 reads SEHNR; CDR2 reads FQNEAQ (reference sequence). Losses at the gene ends were 4 bases for V and 3 bases for J; bases not matched to a gene: 5. The CDR3 has 15 residues. DNA of the CDR3: TGTGCCAGCAGCTCGGGACAGGGGGTTATCTACGAGCAGTACTTC. Amino acid sequence: CASSSGQGVIYEQYF.

The rearrangement uses TRBV28 and TRBJ1-5; 7 bases are shared with TRBD1. Trimming cost V 3 bases and J 7 bases; bases outside gene matches: 6. Germline CDR1 is MDHEN and CDR2 is SYDVKM. This CDR3 is built from 14 residues. CDR3 in DNA: TGTGCCAGCAGTTTTCATGCAGGGGGACAGCCCCAGCATTTT. This gives the protein CASSFHAGGQPQHF.